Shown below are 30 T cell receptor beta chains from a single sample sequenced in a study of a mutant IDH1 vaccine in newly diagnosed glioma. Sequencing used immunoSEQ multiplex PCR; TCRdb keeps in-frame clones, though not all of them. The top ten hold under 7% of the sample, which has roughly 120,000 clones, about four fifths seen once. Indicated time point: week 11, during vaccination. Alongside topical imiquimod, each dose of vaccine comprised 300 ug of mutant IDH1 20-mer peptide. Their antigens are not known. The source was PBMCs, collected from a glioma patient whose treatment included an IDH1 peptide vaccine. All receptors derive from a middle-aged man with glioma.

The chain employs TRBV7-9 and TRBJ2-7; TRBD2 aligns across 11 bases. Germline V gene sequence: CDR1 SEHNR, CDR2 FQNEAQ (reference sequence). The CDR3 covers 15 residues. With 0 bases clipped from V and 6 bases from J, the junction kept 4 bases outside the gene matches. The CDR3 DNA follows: TGTGCCAGCAGCTTAGCACGCCTAGCGGGAGGCGAGCAGTACTTC. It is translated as CASSLARLAGGEQYF.

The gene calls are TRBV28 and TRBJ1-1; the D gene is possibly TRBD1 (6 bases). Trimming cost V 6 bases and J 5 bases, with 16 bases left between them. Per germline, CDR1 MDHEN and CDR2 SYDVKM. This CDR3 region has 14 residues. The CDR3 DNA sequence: TGTGCCAGCAGCCGACGGGGGGCGCCGACTGAAGCTTTCTTT. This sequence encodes CASSRRGAPTEAFF.

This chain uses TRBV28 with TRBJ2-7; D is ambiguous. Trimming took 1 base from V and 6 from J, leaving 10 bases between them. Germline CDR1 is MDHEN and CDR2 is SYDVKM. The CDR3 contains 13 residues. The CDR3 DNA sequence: TGTGCCAGCAGTTTATCGCCCTTGTCCGAGCAGTACTTC. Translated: CASSLSPLSEQYF.

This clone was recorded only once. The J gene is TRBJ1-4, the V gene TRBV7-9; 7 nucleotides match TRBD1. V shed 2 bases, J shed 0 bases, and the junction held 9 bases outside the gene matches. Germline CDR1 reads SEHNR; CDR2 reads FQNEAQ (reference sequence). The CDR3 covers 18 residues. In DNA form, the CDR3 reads TGTGCCAGCAGCTTATCTCCGGGACAGCGATCAACTAATGAAAAACTGTTTTTT. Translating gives CASSLSPGQRSTNEKLFF.

The CDR3, as DNA: TGTGCCTGGACAGGAGGCGGGAGAGCAGATACGCAGTATTTT. Its protein product is CAWTGGGRADTQYF. The V gene is TRBV30, the J gene TRBJ2-3; 7 positions match TRBD2. Trimming removed 4 bases from V and 4 bases from J; junction bases left unmatched: 8. There are 14 residues in the CDR3. The germline V gene has CDR1 GTSNPN and CDR2 SVGIG (reference sequence).

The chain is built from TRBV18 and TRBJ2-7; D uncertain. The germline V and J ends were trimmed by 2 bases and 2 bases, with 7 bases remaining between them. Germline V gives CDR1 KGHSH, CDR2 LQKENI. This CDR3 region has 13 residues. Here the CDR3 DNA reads TGTGCCAGCTCACCAGTCACTACCTACGAGCAGTACTTC. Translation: CASSPVTTYEQYF.

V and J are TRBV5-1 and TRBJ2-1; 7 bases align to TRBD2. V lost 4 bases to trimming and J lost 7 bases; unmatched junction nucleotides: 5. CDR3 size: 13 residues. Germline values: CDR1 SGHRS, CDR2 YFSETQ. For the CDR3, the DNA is TGCGCCAGCAGCCCCATCGGGGGGAATGAGCAGTTCTTC. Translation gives CASSPIGGNEQFF. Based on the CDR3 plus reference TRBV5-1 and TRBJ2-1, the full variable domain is KAGVTQTPRYLIKTRGQQVTLSCSPISGHRSVSWYQQTPGQGLQFLFEYFSETQRNKGNFPGRFSGRQFSNSRSEMNVSTLELGDSALYLCASSPIGGNEQFFGPGTRLTVL.

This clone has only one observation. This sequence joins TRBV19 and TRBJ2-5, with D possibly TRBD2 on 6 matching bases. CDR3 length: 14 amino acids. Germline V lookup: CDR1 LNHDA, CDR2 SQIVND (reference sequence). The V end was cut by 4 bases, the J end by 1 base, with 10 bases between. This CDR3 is CASSKWRGQETQYF. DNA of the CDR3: TGTGCCAGTAGTAAGTGGAGGGGCCAAGAGACCCAGTACTTC.

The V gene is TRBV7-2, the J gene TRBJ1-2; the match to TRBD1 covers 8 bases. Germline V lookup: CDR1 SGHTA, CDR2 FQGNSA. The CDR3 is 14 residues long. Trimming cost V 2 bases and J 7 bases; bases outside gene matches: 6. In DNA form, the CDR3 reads TGTGCCAGCAGCTTAAGGAACAGGGGGTTTGGCTACACCTTC. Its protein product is CASSLRNRGFGYTF.

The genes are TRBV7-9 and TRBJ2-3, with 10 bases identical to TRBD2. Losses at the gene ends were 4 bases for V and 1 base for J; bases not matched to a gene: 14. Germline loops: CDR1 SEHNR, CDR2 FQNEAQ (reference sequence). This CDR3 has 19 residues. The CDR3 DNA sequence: TGTGCCAGCAGCTATCCAACTAGCGGGATGAAATATGGCACAGATACGCAGTATTTT. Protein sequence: CASSYPTSGMKYGTDTQYF.

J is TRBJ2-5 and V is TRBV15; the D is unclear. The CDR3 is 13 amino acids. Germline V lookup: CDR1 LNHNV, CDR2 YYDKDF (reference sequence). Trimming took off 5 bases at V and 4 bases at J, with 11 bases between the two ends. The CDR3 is CATSLIGRETQYF. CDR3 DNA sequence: TGTGCCACCAGCCTGATTGGGCGAGAGACCCAGTACTTC. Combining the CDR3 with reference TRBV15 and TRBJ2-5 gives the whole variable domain DAMVIQNPRYQVTQFGKPVTLSCSQTLNHNVMYWYQQKSSQAPKLLFHYYDKDFNNEADTPDNFQSRRPNTSFCFLDIRSPGLGDTAMYLCATSLIGRETQYFGPGTRLLVL.

The CDR3 here is CASSEGPGGAYEQYF. The CDR3 nucleotides are TGTGCCAGCAGCGAGGGCCCAGGGGGGGCCTACGAGCAGTACTTC. This chain connects TRBV9 to TRBJ2-7; the D call may be TRBD1 or TRBD2 (7 bases each). This CDR3 region has 15 residues. Germline V lookup: CDR1 SGDLS, CDR2 YYNGEE. V gave up 3 bases and J gave up 2 bases, with 15 bases separating them.

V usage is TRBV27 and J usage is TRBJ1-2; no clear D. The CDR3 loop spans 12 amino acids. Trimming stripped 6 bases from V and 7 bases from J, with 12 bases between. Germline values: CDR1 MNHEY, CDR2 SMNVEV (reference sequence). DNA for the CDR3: TGTGCCAGCAGAAGCGTGGAACGTGGCTACACCTTC. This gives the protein CASRSVERGYTF.

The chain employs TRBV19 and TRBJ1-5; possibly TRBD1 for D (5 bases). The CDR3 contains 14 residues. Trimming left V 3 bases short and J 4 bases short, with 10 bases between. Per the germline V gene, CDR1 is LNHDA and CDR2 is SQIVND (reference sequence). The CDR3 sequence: CASSIPGENQPQHF. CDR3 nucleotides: TGTGCCAGTAGTATTCCGGGGGAGAATCAGCCCCAGCATTTT.

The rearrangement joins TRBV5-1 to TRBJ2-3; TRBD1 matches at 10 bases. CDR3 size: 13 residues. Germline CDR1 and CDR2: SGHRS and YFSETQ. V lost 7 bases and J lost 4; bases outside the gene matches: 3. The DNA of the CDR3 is TGCGCCAGCGAGGGACAGGGGCCAGATACGCAGTATTTT. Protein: CASEGQGPDTQYF.

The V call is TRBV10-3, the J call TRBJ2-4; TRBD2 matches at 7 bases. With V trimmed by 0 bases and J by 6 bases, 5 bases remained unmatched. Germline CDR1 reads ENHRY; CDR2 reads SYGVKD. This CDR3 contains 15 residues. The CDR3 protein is CAISESGGEANIQYF. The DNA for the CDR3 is TGTGCCATCAGTGAGTCGGGGGGGGAGGCAAACATTCAGTACTTC.

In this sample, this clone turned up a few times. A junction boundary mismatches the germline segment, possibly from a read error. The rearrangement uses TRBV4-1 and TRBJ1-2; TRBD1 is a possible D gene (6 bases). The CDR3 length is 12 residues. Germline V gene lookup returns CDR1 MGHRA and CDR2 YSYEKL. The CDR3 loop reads CASSLAGGGAAF. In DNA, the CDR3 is TGCGCCAGCAGCCTTGCGGGGGGCGGGGCGGCCTTC.

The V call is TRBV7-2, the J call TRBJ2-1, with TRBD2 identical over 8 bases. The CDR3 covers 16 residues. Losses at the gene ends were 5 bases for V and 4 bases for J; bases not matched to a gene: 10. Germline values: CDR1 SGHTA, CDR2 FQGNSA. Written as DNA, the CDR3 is TGTGCCAGCAGCCTACCGGGACTAGGTTTGTACAATGAGCAGTTCTTC. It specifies CASSLPGLGLYNEQFF.

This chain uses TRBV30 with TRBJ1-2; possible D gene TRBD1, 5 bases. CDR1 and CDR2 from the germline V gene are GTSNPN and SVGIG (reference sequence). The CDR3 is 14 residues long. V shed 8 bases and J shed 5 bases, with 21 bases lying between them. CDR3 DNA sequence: TGTGCCCGAGGCTGGGGCAGGGAAATGTATGGCTACACCTTC. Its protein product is CARGWGREMYGYTF. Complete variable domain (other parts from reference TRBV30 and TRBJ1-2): SQTIHQWPATLVQPVGSPLSLECTVEGTSNPNLYWYRQAAGRGLQLLFYSVGIGQISSEVPQNLSASRPQDRQFILSSKKLLLSDSGFYLCARGWGREMYGYTFGSGTRLTVV.

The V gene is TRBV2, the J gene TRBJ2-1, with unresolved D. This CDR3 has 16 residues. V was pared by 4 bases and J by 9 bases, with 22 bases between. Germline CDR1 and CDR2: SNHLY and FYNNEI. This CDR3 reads CASSVPTFSLKGEQFF. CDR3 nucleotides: TGTGCCAGCAGTGTACCCACTTTCTCATTGAAAGGTGAGCAGTTCTTC.

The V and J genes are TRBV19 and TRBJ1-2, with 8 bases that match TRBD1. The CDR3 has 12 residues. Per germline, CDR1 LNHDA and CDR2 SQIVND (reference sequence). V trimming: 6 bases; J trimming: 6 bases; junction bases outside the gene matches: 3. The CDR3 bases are TGTGCCAGTAGAAGGACAGGGCATGGCTACACCTTC. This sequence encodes CASRRTGHGYTF.

The CDR3 region has the DNA TGTGCCAGCAGCTTAGTTAGGGTAGCGGGAGGCCGGAATGAGCAGTTCTTC. Its translation: CASSLVRVAGGRNEQFF. This chain uses TRBV7-8 with TRBJ2-1; TRBD2 agrees at 10 bases. V was clipped by 1 base and J by 7 bases; unmatched bases: 10. The CDR3 runs 17 residues. CDR1 and CDR2 from the germline V gene are SGHVS and FQNEAQ.

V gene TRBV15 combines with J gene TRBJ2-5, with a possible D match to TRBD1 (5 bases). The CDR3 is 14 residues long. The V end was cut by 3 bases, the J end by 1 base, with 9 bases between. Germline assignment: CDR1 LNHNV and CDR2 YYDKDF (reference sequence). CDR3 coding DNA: TGTGCCACCAGCAGGACGACAGTCCAAGAGACCCAGTACTTC. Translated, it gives CATSRTTVQETQYF.

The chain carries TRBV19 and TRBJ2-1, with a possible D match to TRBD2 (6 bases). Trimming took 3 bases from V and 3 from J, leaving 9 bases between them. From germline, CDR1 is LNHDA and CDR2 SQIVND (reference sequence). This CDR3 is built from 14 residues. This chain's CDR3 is CASSMEGRYNEQFF. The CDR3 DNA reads TGTGCCAGTAGTATGGAGGGACGCTACAATGAGCAGTTCTTC.

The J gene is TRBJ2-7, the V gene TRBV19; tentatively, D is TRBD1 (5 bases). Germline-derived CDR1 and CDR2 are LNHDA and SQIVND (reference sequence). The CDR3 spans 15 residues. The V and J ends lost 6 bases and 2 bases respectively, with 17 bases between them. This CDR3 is CASRSKTVNPYEQYF. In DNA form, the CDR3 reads TGTGCCAGTAGGTCAAAGACAGTGAACCCCTACGAGCAGTACTTC. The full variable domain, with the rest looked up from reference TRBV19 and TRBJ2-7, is DGGITQSPKYLFRKEGQNVTLSCEQNLNHDAMYWYRQDPGQGLRLIYYSQIVNDFQKGDIAEGYSVSREKKESFPLTVTSAQKNPTAFYLCASRSKTVNPYEQYFGPGTRLTVT.

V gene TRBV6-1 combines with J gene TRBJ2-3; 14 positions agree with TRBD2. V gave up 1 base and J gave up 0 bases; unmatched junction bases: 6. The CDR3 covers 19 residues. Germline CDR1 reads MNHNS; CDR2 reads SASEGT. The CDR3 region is CASSEGGLAGASSTDTQYF. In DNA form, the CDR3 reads TGTGCCAGCAGTGAAGGGGGACTAGCGGGAGCGTCTAGCACAGATACGCAGTATTTT.

The CDR3 loop reads CASSTGLAGAPEETQYF. The CDR3 DNA reads TGCGCCAGCAGCACGGGACTAGCGGGAGCGCCAGAGGAGACCCAGTACTTC. The chain recombines TRBV5-1 with TRBJ2-5; 14 nucleotides line up with TRBD2. Germline lookup yields CDR1 SGHRS and CDR2 YFSETQ. The CDR3 is 17 amino acids. Germline trimming cut 4 bases from V and 5 bases from J; bases unmatched to any gene: 10.

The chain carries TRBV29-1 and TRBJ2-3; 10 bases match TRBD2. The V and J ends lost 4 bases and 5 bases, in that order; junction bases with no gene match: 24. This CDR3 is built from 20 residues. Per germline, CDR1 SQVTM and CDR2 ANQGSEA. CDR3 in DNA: TGCAGCGTTGTCCGTCTAACTCCAATGGGAGCTAGCGGGAGTAAAGATACGCAGTATTTT. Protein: CSVVRLTPMGASGSKDTQYF.

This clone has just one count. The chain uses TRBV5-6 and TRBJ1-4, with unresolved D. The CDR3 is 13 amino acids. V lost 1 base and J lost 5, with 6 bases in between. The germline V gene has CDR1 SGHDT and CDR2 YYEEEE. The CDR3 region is CASSLLQNEKLFF. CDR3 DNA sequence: TGTGCCAGCAGCTTGCTACAGAATGAAAAACTGTTTTTT.

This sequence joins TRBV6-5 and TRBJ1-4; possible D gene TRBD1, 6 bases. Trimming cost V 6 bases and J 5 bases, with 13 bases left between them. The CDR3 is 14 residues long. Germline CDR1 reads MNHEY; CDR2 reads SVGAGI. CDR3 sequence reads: CASRRDTPNEKLFF. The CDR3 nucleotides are TGTGCCAGCAGAAGGGACACACCAAATGAAAAACTGTTTTTT.